This T cell receptor (beta chain) appears in the sequencing data of a study of PD-L1 blockade in urothelial cancer. About the research overall: It was at 3 weeks (second dose) and 6 weeks after treatment start that blood was analyzed.

V lost 5 bases to trimming and J lost 3 bases; unmatched junction nucleotides: 10. The CDR3 is 16 amino acids. Germline V CDR1 and CDR2: LNHDA, SQIVND (reference sequence). Sample time point: pretreatment peripheral blood. All patients carried locally advanced or metastatic urothelial carcinoma. Patients each gave 1 to 8 samples, pretreatment and on-treatment. Data came from immunoSEQ multiplex PCR; TCRdb stores just in-frame clones and leaves some out. The data contain some 74,000 clones, around four fifths of them seen just once; the ten biggest clones take up about 6.2%. The sample here was PBMCs, taken around atezolizumab (anti-PD-L1) treatment. The rearrangement joins TRBV19 to TRBJ2-1; 7 nucleotides agree with TRBD2. The clonotype was recovered from a man between 40 and 49 years old with urothelial cancer. The CDR3 protein is CASSEGSGRFYNEQFF. For the CDR3, the DNA is TGTGCCAGTAGTGAAGGTAGCGGGCGATTCTACAATGAGCAGTTCTTC.